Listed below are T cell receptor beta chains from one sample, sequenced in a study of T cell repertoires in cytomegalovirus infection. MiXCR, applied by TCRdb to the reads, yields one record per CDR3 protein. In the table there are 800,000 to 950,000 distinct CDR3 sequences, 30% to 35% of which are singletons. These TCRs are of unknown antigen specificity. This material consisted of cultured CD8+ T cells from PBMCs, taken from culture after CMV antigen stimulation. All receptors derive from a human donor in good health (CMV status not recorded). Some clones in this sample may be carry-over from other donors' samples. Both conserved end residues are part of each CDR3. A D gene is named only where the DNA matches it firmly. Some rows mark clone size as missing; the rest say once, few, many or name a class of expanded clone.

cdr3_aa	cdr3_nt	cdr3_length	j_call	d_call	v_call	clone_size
CASSEPGDYTGELFF	TGTGCCAGCAGCGAACCAGGGGACTACACCGGGGAGCTGTTTTTT	15	TRBJ2-2	NA	TRBV12-3/TRBV12-4	few
CASSLESGRQHEQFF	TGTGCCAGCAGCTTAGAATCTGGACGGCAACATGAGCAGTTCTTC	15	TRBJ2-1	NA	TRBV7-9	NA
CATSREGTGKPQHF	TGTGCCACCAGCAGAGAGGGGACAGGGAAGCCCCAGCATTTT	14	TRBJ1-5	TRBD1	TRBV15	NA
CASSTTGTTEAFF	TGTGCCAGCAGTACGACAGGGACCACTGAAGCTTTCTTT	13	TRBJ1-1	TRBD1	TRBV7-9	many
CASEPVGYYGYTF	TGTGCCAGCGAGCCCGTTGGGTACTATGGCTACACCTTC	13	TRBJ1-2	NA	TRBV7-6	NA
CASSSTQRAYGYTF	TGTGCCAGCAGTTCCACTCAGAGGGCCTATGGCTACACCTTC	14	TRBJ1-2	NA	TRBV12-3/TRBV12-4	NA
CASSERQSSYNEQFF	TGTGCCAGCAGTGAACGGCAGAGCTCCTACAATGAGCAGTTCTTC	15	TRBJ2-1	NA	TRBV2	few
CASSTRVASSYPEAFF	TGTGCCAGCAGCACCCGGGTAGCGTCTTCGTACCCTGAAGCTTTCTTT	16	TRBJ1-1	NA	TRBV7-9	few
CSARQGGGYTF	TGCAGCGCCCGACAGGGAGGTGGCTACACCTTC	11	TRBJ1-2	TRBD1	TRBV29-1	NA
CASMRQQRHTGELFF	TGTGCCAGTATGAGGCAGCAGCGACACACCGGGGAGCTGTTTTTT	15	TRBJ2-2	NA	TRBV19	NA
CASSSGQGAYEQYF	TGTGCCAGCAGCTCGGGACAGGGGGCCTACGAGCAGTACTTC	14	TRBJ2-7	TRBD1	TRBV7-6	many
CASSPGVVLNNEQFF	TGTGCCAGCAGCCCAGGGGTGGTATTGAACAATGAGCAGTTCTTC	15	TRBJ2-1	NA	TRBV12-3/TRBV12-4	NA
CSVIPPGMDNEQFF	TGCAGCGTTATTCCCCCAGGGATGGACAATGAGCAGTTCTTC	14	TRBJ2-1	NA	TRBV29-1	few
CASSFNGLMNTEAFF	TGTGCCAGCAGCTTTAATGGGTTAATGAACACTGAAGCTTTCTTT	15	TRBJ1-1	NA	TRBV7-6	NA
CASSLLPDTYEQYF	TGTGCCAGCAGCTTGCTCCCGGATACCTACGAGCAGTACTTC	14	TRBJ2-7	NA	TRBV7-2	NA
CATSRSRGSGNTIYF	TGTGCCACCAGCAGATCGCGCGGGTCAGGAAACACCATATATTTT	15	TRBJ1-3	NA	TRBV15	NA
CASSKGTGRDQPQHF	TGTGCCAGCAGCAAAGGGACAGGGCGGGATCAGCCCCAGCATTTT	15	TRBJ1-5	TRBD1	TRBV5-8	once
CASSPEYGYTF	TGTGCCAGCAGCCCAGAATATGGCTACACCTTC	11	TRBJ1-2	NA	TRBV7-2	NA
CATSRDRIGLGRETQYF	TGTGCCACCAGCAGAGATCGTATAGGTTTGGGCCGGGAGACCCAGTACTTC	17	TRBJ2-5	NA	TRBV15	NA
CASSPNGRLTDTQYF	TGTGCCAGCAGCCCTAATGGGAGACTCACAGATACGCAGTATTTT	15	TRBJ2-3	NA	TRBV4-2	NA
CASSINRDRGFTGELFF	TGTGCCAGCAGCATCAACCGGGACAGGGGATTCACCGGGGAGCTGTTTTTT	17	TRBJ2-2	TRBD1	TRBV7-9	few
CASSPWGAGRNTGELFF	TGTGCCAGCAGCCCCTGGGGGGCAGGACGGAACACCGGGGAGCTGTTTTTT	17	TRBJ2-2	NA	TRBV7-8	many
CASSKGVDTEAFF	TGTGCCAGCAGCAAGGGGGTGGACACTGAAGCTTTCTTT	13	TRBJ1-1	NA	TRBV7-8	few
CASSYLADGDEQFF	TGTGCCAGCAGTTACCTAGCGGACGGGGATGAGCAGTTCTTC	14	TRBJ2-1	TRBD2	TRBV6-1	NA
CASSDWQGKPGELFF	TGTGCCAGCAGCGACTGGCAGGGAAAGCCCGGGGAGCTGTTTTTT	15	TRBJ2-2	NA	TRBV7-4	few
CASSRTVLNTEAFF	TGTGCCAGCAGTCGGACAGTCTTGAACACTGAAGCTTTCTTT	14	TRBJ1-1	NA	TRBV28	few
CASSPLRKGGEVQAFF	TGTGCCAGCAGTCCTCTCCGGAAAGGGGGCGAAGTCCAAGCTTTCTTT	16	TRBJ1-1	TRBD1	TRBV28	few
CASSPWTSGTTDTQYF	TGTGCCAGCAGTCCCTGGACTAGCGGGACCACAGATACGCAGTATTTT	16	TRBJ2-3	TRBD2	TRBV27	NA
CANPGFSGELFF	TGTGCCAATCCGGGTTTTTCCGGGGAGCTGTTTTTT	12	TRBJ2-2	NA	TRBV5-4	few
CASEDSTYNEQFF	TGTGCCAGCGAAGACAGCACCTACAATGAGCAGTTCTTC	13	TRBJ2-1	NA	TRBV12-3/TRBV12-4	few
CSARDQPPSTDTQYF	TGCAGTGCTAGAGATCAGCCTCCTAGCACAGATACGCAGTATTTT	15	TRBJ2-3	NA	TRBV20-1	few
CASSLPKTGHLQNTEAFF	TGTGCCAGCAGCTTACCCAAGACGGGTCATCTGCAGAACACTGAAGCTTTCTTT	18	TRBJ1-1	NA	TRBV5-5	NA
CASSLILNSPLHF	TGTGCCAGCAGTTTAATATTGAACTCACCCCTCCACTTT	13	TRBJ1-6	NA	TRBV27	NA
CASSLRGQLINTEAFF	TGCGCCAGCAGCCTACGAGGGCAGCTTATAAACACTGAAGCTTTCTTT	16	TRBJ1-1	NA	TRBV4-1	few
CASSSRQARKLFF	TGTGCCAGCAGTTCTCGACAGGCCCGAAAACTGTTTTTT	13	TRBJ1-4	NA	TRBV6-5	few
CASSATGATYNEQFF	TGTGCCAGCAGCGCGACAGGGGCTACCTACAATGAGCAGTTCTTC	15	TRBJ2-1	TRBD1	TRBV9	NA
CASRGDRSWDQPQHF	TGTGCCAGCAGAGGGGACAGGAGTTGGGATCAGCCCCAGCATTTT	15	TRBJ1-5	TRBD1	TRBV12-3/TRBV12-4	NA
CASSLLGKNTEAFF	TGTGCCAGCAGCTTGCTGGGTAAGAACACTGAAGCTTTCTTT	14	TRBJ1-1	NA	TRBV7-2	many
CASSLDRERDYGYTF	TGTGCCAGCAGTTTAGACAGGGAGAGAGACTATGGCTACACCTTC	15	TRBJ1-2	TRBD1	TRBV7-8	NA
CASSVAVRGTEAFF	TGTGCCAGCAGCGTAGCGGTCAGGGGGACTGAAGCTTTCTTT	14	TRBJ1-1	TRBD1	TRBV9	NA
CASSLAGLAYEQYF	TGTGCCAGCAGTTTAGCGGGGCTAGCCTACGAGCAGTACTTC	14	TRBJ2-7	NA	TRBV27	few
CASSLVGSGGYQETQYF	TGTGCCAGCAGCTTAGTTGGTAGCGGGGGATACCAAGAGACCCAGTACTTC	17	TRBJ2-5	TRBD2	TRBV7-6	few
CASSLVAAGVLTDTQYF	TGTGCCAGCAGCTTAGTTGCAGCGGGGGTCCTCACAGATACGCAGTATTTT	17	TRBJ2-3	TRBD2	TRBV7-8	many
CASSYSRTETQHF	TGTGCCAGCAGTTACTCAAGGACGGAGACCCAGCATTTT	13	TRBJ1-5	NA	TRBV6-6	NA
CASSSWRYGGETQYF	TGTGCCAGCAGCTCCTGGAGGTACGGGGGAGAGACCCAGTACTTC	15	TRBJ2-5	NA	TRBV5-6	NA
CATGVAGNHEQFF	TGTGCCACAGGGGTAGCGGGGAATCATGAGCAGTTCTTC	13	TRBJ2-1	TRBD2	TRBV7-3	few
CASSTPWGTLRETQYF	TGTGCCAGCAGCACCCCCTGGGGGACTTTAAGGGAGACCCAGTACTTC	16	TRBJ2-5	NA	TRBV7-2	few
CASSPGSDSYEQYF	TGTGCCAGCAGCCCAGGGTCAGACTCCTACGAGCAGTACTTC	14	TRBJ2-7	NA	TRBV3-1	NA
CASSPWKTGSNTEAFF	TGTGCCAGCAGTCCATGGAAGACAGGGTCGAACACTGAAGCTTTCTTT	16	TRBJ1-1	TRBD1	TRBV28	NA
CSVQGMGNTEAFF	TGCAGCGTGCAGGGTATGGGAAACACTGAAGCTTTCTTT	13	TRBJ1-1	NA	TRBV29-1	NA
CASTAGNQPQHF	TGTGCCAGCACGGCCGGGAATCAGCCCCAGCATTTT	12	TRBJ1-5	NA	TRBV7-9	NA
CASSLDRVGGYGYTF	TGTGCCAGCAGCTTAGACAGGGTCGGTGGCTATGGCTACACCTTC	15	TRBJ1-2	NA	TRBV7-6	few
CASSESRGDGYTF	TGCGCCAGCAGTGAAAGTCGGGGGGACGGCTACACCTTC	13	TRBJ1-2	NA	TRBV10-1	NA
CASSQDWTEVF	TGTGCCAGCAGCCAAGACTGGACTGAGGTCTTC	11	TRBJ2-1	NA	TRBV3-1	NA
CASRSKMNTEAFF	TGTGCCAGCAGGAGTAAGATGAACACTGAAGCTTTCTTT	13	TRBJ1-1	NA	TRBV6-2/TRBV6-3	many
CATSDLTGGEYGYTF	TGTGCCACCAGTGATTTGACAGGGGGGGAATATGGCTACACCTTC	15	TRBJ1-2	TRBD1	TRBV24-1	NA
CASIGTPDQPQHF	TGTGCCAGCATCGGGACACCCGATCAGCCCCAGCATTTT	13	TRBJ1-5	NA	TRBV2	NA
CASSIGRVGNSPLHF	TGTGCCAGTAGTATAGGACGGGTGGGGAATTCACCCCTCCACTTT	15	TRBJ1-6	NA	TRBV19	NA
CASSLINDRAYSNQPQHF	TGTGCCAGCAGTTTAATCAACGACAGAGCATATAGCAATCAGCCCCAGCATTTT	18	TRBJ1-5	NA	TRBV28	NA